This is a list of T cell receptor beta chains from one sample in a study of blood T cell repertoires in COVID-19. This table comes from immunoSEQ multiplex PCR, and its TCRdb copy is limited to in-frame clones, with some not included. The sample consists of about 160,000 clones, around 85% of them appearing once. Sequencing was carried out using peripheral blood. The receptors here all came from a human donor with acute or convalescent COVID-19. The donor label of this sample is uncertain. Each CDR3 is given with its conserved first and last residue. D genes are given only for firm matches. Part of the rows lack a size; the others show once, few, many or a class for expanded clones.

d_gene: TRBD1; j_gene: TRBJ1-1; v_gene: TRBV3-1/TRBV3-2; abundance: once; CDR3aa: CASSPQRTGNTEAFF; CDR3nt: TGTGCCAGCAGCCCGCAGAGGACAGGAAACACTGAAGCTTTCTTT
d_gene: NA; j_gene: TRBJ2-7; v_gene: TRBV7-6; abundance: NA; CDR3aa: CASSAPSGTLGGEQYF; CDR3nt: TGTGCCAGCAGCGCGCCTTCGGGGACCCTAGGGGGCGAGCAGTACTTC
d_gene: NA; j_gene: TRBJ2-1; v_gene: TRBV2; abundance: NA; CDR3aa: CASSSYNEQFF; CDR3nt: TGTGCCAGCAGTTCTTACAATGAGCAGTTCTTC
d_gene: NA; j_gene: TRBJ2-2; v_gene: TRBV12-5; abundance: once; CDR3aa: CASGLEGRAGLFF; CDR3nt: TGTGCCAGTGGTTTGGAAGGGCGGGCCGGCCTGTTTTTT
d_gene: NA; j_gene: TRBJ1-5; v_gene: TRBV7-2; abundance: NA; CDR3aa: CASSLAGAGSNQPQHF; CDR3nt: TGTGCCAGCAGCTTAGCGGGGGCAGGGAGCAATCAGCCCCAGCATTTT
d_gene: NA; j_gene: TRBJ2-7; v_gene: TRBV21-1; abundance: NA; CDR3aa: CASLTGRSYEQYF; CDR3nt: TGTGCCAGCTTAACAGGGCGCTCCTACGAGCAGTACTTC
d_gene: NA; j_gene: TRBJ2-2; v_gene: TRBV12-3/TRBV12-4; abundance: NA; CDR3aa: CASSPRSTGELFF; CDR3nt: TGTGCCAGCAGTCCCCGGAGTACCGGGGAGCTGTTTTTT
d_gene: TRBD1; j_gene: TRBJ2-2; v_gene: TRBV2; abundance: NA; CDR3aa: CASRGLDRGVILTGELFF; CDR3nt: TGTGCCAGCAGGGGGCTGGACAGGGGGGTTATATTGACCGGGGAGCTGTTTTTT
d_gene: NA; j_gene: TRBJ1-1; v_gene: TRBV5-1; abundance: NA; CDR3aa: CASGRGGLNTEAFF; CDR3nt: TGCGCCAGCGGCAGGGGCGGGTTGAACACTGAAGCTTTCTTT
d_gene: NA; j_gene: TRBJ2-5; v_gene: TRBV5-1; abundance: NA; CDR3aa: CASRRLAGGGAKETQYF; CDR3nt: TGCGCCAGCAGGCGGCTGGCCGGAGGCGGCGCAAAAGAGACCCAGTACTTC
d_gene: NA; j_gene: TRBJ1-2; v_gene: TRBV5-1; abundance: NA; CDR3aa: CASSLSPGIYGYTF; CDR3nt: TGCGCCAGCAGCTTGTCGCCAGGGATCTATGGCTACACCTTC
d_gene: NA; j_gene: TRBJ2-2; v_gene: TRBV15; abundance: NA; CDR3aa: CATSRELTGRTGELFF; CDR3nt: TGTGCCACCAGCAGAGAGTTGACAGGGAGGACCGGGGAGCTGTTTTTT
d_gene: NA; j_gene: TRBJ1-5; v_gene: TRBV7-2; abundance: once; CDR3aa: CASSLEMGGNQPQHF; CDR3nt: TGTGCCAGCAGCTTAGAGATGGGGGGAAATCAGCCCCAGCATTTT
d_gene: TRBD1; j_gene: TRBJ2-7; v_gene: TRBV25-1; abundance: few; CDR3aa: CASSAGTGGIYEQYF; CDR3nt: TGTGCCAGCAGTGCCGGGACAGGGGGAATCTACGAGCAGTACTTC
d_gene: NA; j_gene: TRBJ1-1; v_gene: TRBV7-2; abundance: NA; CDR3aa: CASSLVTWAAEAFF; CDR3nt: TGTGCCAGCAGCTTAGTAACATGGGCCGCAGAAGCTTTCTTT
d_gene: TRBD1; j_gene: TRBJ1-6; v_gene: TRBV6-5; abundance: NA; CDR3aa: CASSSDRGHNSPLHF; CDR3nt: TGTGCCAGCAGTTCAGACAGGGGCCATAATTCACCCCTCCACTTT
d_gene: NA; j_gene: TRBJ2-3; v_gene: TRBV18; abundance: NA; CDR3aa: CASSPWTLDTQYF; CDR3nt: TGTGCCAGCTCACCTTGGACTTTAGATACGCAGTATTTT
d_gene: TRBD2; j_gene: TRBJ2-2; v_gene: TRBV28; abundance: few; CDR3aa: CASSRGGENTGELFF; CDR3nt: TGTGCCAGCAGTCGGGGGGGCGAAAACACCGGGGAGCTGTTTTTT
d_gene: TRBD1; j_gene: TRBJ2-1; v_gene: TRBV5-8; abundance: NA; CDR3aa: CASSLFGTGMTYNEQFF; CDR3nt: TGTGCCAGCAGCTTGTTTGGGACAGGGATGACCTACAATGAGCAGTTCTTC
d_gene: TRBD1; j_gene: TRBJ2-7; v_gene: TRBV6-4; abundance: NA; CDR3aa: CASSKGGDPSYEQYF; CDR3nt: TGTGCCAGCAGTAAAGGGGGCGACCCATCCTACGAGCAGTACTTC
d_gene: NA; j_gene: TRBJ1-6; v_gene: TRBV2; abundance: NA; CDR3aa: CASKQGSSYNSPLHF; CDR3nt: TGTGCCAGTAAGCAGGGGAGCTCCTATAATTCACCCCTCCACTTT
d_gene: TRBD1; j_gene: TRBJ1-1; v_gene: TRBV28; abundance: NA; CDR3aa: CASRTGGRTEAFF; CDR3nt: TGTGCCAGCCGAACAGGGGGCAGGACTGAAGCTTTCTTT
d_gene: TRBD1; j_gene: TRBJ1-2; v_gene: TRBV11-2; abundance: NA; CDR3aa: CASSSPGQGDYGYTF; CDR3nt: TGTGCCAGCAGCTCTCCGGGACAGGGTGACTATGGCTACACCTTC
d_gene: NA; j_gene: TRBJ2-2; v_gene: TRBV25-1; abundance: NA; CDR3aa: CASSEGSRWGRDTGELFF; CDR3nt: TGTGCCAGCAGTGAAGGGTCGAGATGGGGGCGAGACACCGGGGAGCTGTTTTTT
d_gene: TRBD1; j_gene: TRBJ1-1; v_gene: TRBV6-2/TRBV6-3; abundance: NA; CDR3aa: CASSYSFIPGQDQMRTEAFF; CDR3nt: TGTGCCAGCAGTTACTCGTTCATTCCGGGACAGGATCAGATGCGTACTGAAGCTTTCTTT
d_gene: TRBD1; j_gene: TRBJ2-2; v_gene: TRBV9; abundance: medium-sized; CDR3aa: CASSDRQGAPNTGELFF; CDR3nt: TGTGCCAGCAGCGACCGACAGGGGGCGCCGAACACCGGGGAGCTGTTTTTT
d_gene: NA; j_gene: TRBJ2-3; v_gene: TRBV24-1; abundance: NA; CDR3aa: CATGTPLVHTQYF; CDR3nt: TGTGCCACCGGGACACCTCTTGTGCATACGCAGTATTTT
d_gene: TRBD1; j_gene: TRBJ1-1; v_gene: TRBV3-1/TRBV3-2; abundance: few; CDR3aa: CASRHRGQAEAFF; CDR3nt: TGTGCCAGCAGGCACAGGGGGCAGGCTGAAGCTTTCTTT
d_gene: TRBD1; j_gene: TRBJ1-2; v_gene: TRBV4-3; abundance: NA; CDR3aa: CASSQEQGGLYGYTF; CDR3nt: TGCGCCAGCAGCCAAGAACAGGGGGGCCTCTATGGCTACACCTTC
d_gene: NA; j_gene: TRBJ2-3; v_gene: TRBV5-4; abundance: NA; CDR3aa: CASSFRQASGTDTQYF; CDR3nt: TGTGCCAGCAGCTTCCGACAGGCCTCGGGCACAGATACGCAGTATTTT
d_gene: NA; j_gene: TRBJ1-1; v_gene: TRBV19; abundance: NA; CDR3aa: CASSRARGSTEAFF; CDR3nt: TGTGCCAGTAGTAGGGCCAGGGGAAGTACTGAAGCTTTCTTT
d_gene: NA; j_gene: TRBJ1-5; v_gene: TRBV19; abundance: NA; CDR3aa: CASSIQGGGIQPQHF; CDR3nt: TGTGCCAGTAGTATACAGGGTGGAGGGATCCAGCCCCAGCATTTT
d_gene: TRBD1; j_gene: TRBJ2-7; v_gene: TRBV11-2; abundance: NA; CDR3aa: CASSLAGQGYSYEQYF; CDR3nt: TGTGCCAGCAGCTTAGCGGGACAGGGCTACTCCTACGAGCAGTACTTC
d_gene: TRBD1; j_gene: TRBJ2-2; v_gene: TRBV4-3; abundance: NA; CDR3aa: CASSGRDRELSGELFF; CDR3nt: TGCGCCAGCAGCGGCCGGGACAGGGAATTGAGCGGGGAGCTGTTTTTT
d_gene: TRBD1; j_gene: TRBJ2-1; v_gene: TRBV4-1; abundance: NA; CDR3aa: CASSPNTGDEQFF; CDR3nt: TGCGCCAGCAGCCCTAATACAGGGGACGAGCAGTTCTTC
d_gene: TRBD1; j_gene: TRBJ1-2; v_gene: TRBV6-2/TRBV6-3; abundance: NA; CDR3aa: CASSSGTGASYGYTF; CDR3nt: TGTGCCAGCAGTTCCGGGACAGGGGCCTCCTATGGCTACACCTTC
d_gene: TRBD1; j_gene: TRBJ2-5; v_gene: TRBV19; abundance: NA; CDR3aa: CASTPGQGAQTQYF; CDR3nt: TGTGCCAGTACCCCCGGACAGGGGGCGCAGACCCAGTACTTC